The present T cell receptor beta chain was sequenced within a study of blood T cell repertoires in COVID-19. Study summary: Donors in the United States, Italy and Spain gave samples during acute or convalescent COVID-19. Sources were T cells, B-cell-depleted T cells, or PBMCs; the material itself was cDNA or gDNA.

In the original processing: Estimates of nucleated cell counts were drawn from the amplification of reference gene primers. Sequencing was performed with immunoSEQ multiplex PCR; in TCRdb, only in-frame clones are kept and a portion is missing. That table furnishes V, J and clone size, whereas the DNA furnished D and trimming. The sample holds approximately 290,000 clones, approximately 90% seen once. The CDR3 is 14 amino acids. In germline, CDR1 is MNHEY, CDR2 SVGAGI. Losses at the gene ends were 4 bases for V and 7 bases for J; bases not matched to a gene: 4. The sample comprised peripheral blood. This sequence joins TRBV6-5 and TRBJ1-6; 7 bases map to TRBD1. The sequence was collected from a woman aged 60-75 years with acute or convalescent COVID-19. CDR3 DNA sequence: TGTGCCAGCAGTTCCGGGACAGCAAATTCACCCCTCCACTTT. Translating it yields CASSSGTANSPLHF.